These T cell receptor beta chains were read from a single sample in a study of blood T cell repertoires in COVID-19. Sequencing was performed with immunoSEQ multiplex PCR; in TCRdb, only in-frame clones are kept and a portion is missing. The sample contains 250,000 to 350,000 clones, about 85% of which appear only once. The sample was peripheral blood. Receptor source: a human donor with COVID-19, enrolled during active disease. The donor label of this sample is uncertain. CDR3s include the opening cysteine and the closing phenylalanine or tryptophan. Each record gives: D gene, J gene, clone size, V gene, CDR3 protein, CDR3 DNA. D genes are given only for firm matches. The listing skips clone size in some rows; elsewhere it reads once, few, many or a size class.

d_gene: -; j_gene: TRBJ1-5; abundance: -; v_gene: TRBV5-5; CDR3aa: CASSLTGRSSNQPQHF; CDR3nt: TGTGCCAGCAGCTTGACAGGGCGGTCTAGCAATCAGCCCCAGCATTTT
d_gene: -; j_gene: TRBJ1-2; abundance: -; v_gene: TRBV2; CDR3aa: CASSTLQENGYTF; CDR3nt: TGTGCCAGCAGTACACTACAAGAGAATGGCTACACCTTC
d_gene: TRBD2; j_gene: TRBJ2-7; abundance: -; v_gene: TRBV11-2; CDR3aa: CASSLDLETSGYEQYF; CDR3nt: TGTGCCAGCAGCTTAGATCTAGAGACTAGCGGCTACGAGCAGTACTTC
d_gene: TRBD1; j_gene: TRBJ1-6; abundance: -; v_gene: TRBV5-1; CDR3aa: CASRLTGADSPLHF; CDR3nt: TGCGCCAGCAGGCTTACAGGGGCAGATTCACCCCTCCACTTT
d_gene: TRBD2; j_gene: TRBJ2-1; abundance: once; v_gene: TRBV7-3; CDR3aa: CASSPSLSGSNSEQFF; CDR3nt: TGTGCCAGCAGCCCTTCCCTTAGCGGGAGTAATAGTGAGCAGTTCTTC
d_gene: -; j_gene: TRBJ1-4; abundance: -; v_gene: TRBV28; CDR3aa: CASSLIGRVGLFF; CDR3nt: TGTGCCAGCAGTCTCATCGGCCGGGTAGGACTGTTTTTT
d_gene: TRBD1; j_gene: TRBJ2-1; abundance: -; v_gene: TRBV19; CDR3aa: CASSMGPTGTDNEQFF; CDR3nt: TGTGCCAGTAGTATGGGCCCGACAGGGACCGACAATGAGCAGTTCTTC
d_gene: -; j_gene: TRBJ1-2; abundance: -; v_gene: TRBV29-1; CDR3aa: CSVEVGGRAGYTF; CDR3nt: TGCAGCGTTGAGGTCGGGGGGCGGGCTGGCTACACCTTC
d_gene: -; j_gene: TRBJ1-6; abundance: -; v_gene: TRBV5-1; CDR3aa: CASSLQGGRNSPLHF; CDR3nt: TGCGCCAGCAGCTTGCAAGGAGGTCGAAATTCACCCCTCCACTTT
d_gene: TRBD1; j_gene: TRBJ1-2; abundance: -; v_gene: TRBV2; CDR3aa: CASRGQPGSYGYTF; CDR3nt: TGTGCCAGCAGGGGACAGCCGGGGAGCTATGGCTACACCTTC
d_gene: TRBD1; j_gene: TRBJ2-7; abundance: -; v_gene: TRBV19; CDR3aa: CASSITGDEQYF; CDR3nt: TGTGCCAGTAGTATAACAGGGGACGAGCAGTACTTC
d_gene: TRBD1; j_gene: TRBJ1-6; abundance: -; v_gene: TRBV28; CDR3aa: CASRDRYNSPLHF; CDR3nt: TGTGCCAGCAGGGACAGGTATAATTCACCCCTCCACTTT
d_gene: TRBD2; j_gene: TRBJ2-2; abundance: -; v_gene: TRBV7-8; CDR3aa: CASSQSRLAGGPGELFF; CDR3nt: TGTGCCAGCAGCCAATCAAGACTAGCGGGAGGGCCCGGGGAGCTGTTTTTT
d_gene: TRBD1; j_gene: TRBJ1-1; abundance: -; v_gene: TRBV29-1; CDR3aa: CSVELEGQGDLWGMNTEAFF; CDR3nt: TGCAGCGTTGAACTCGAGGGACAGGGGGATCTGTGGGGCATGAACACTGAAGCTTTCTTT
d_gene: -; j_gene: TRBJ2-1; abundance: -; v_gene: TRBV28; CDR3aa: CASSPGQPEINEQFF; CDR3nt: TGTGCCAGCAGCCCAGGGCAACCAGAAATCAATGAGCAGTTCTTC
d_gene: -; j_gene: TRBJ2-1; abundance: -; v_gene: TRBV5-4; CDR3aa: CASIWRGRGGYNEQFF; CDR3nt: TGTGCCAGCATCTGGCGAGGTCGAGGGGGATACAATGAGCAGTTCTTC
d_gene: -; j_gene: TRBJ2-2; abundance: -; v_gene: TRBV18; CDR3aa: CASSPPQETGELFF; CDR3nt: TGTGCCAGCTCACCACCTCAGGAAACCGGGGAGCTGTTTTTT
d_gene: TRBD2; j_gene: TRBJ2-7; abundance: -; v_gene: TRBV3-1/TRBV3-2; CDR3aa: CASSQGLAGVSAYEQYF; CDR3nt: TGTGCCAGCAGCCAGGGACTAGCGGGAGTATCCGCCTACGAGCAGTACTTC
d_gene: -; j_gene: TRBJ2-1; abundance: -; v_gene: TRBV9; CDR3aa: CASSEGWGAYNEQFF; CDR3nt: TGTGCCAGCAGCGAGGGTTGGGGGGCCTACAATGAGCAGTTCTTC
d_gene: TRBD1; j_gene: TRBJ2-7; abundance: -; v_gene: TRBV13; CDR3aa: CASSSYGQGRAYEQYF; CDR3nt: TGTGCCAGCAGCTCCTACGGACAGGGTAGGGCCTACGAGCAGTACTTC
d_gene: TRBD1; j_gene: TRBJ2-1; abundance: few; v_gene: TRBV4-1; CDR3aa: CASSQPGTGMNEQFF; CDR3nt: TGCGCCAGCAGCCAACCCGGGACAGGGATGAATGAGCAGTTCTTC
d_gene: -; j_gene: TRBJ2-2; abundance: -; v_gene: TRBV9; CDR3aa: CASSTRSGSGGITGELFF; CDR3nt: TGTGCCAGCAGCACCCGGAGTGGTAGCGGAGGGATCACCGGGGAGCTGTTTTTT